This T cell receptor beta chain was sequenced in a study of cytomegalovirus exposure and HLA in healthy donors. 13 Jbeta primers and 60 Vbeta primers were used for the PCR. Authors' processing steps: Among the unique TCR beta chains that a later analysis counted, 80 million to 100 million in all, about 12 million were shared. TCRdb's copy holds only in-frame clones and misses some; the assay was immunoSEQ multiplex PCR. The DNA was the basis for D and trimming; V, J and clone size are from that table. Here the sample spans around 91,000 clones, 60% to 85% being singletons. Study-wide results and limits: A later analysis linked fewer than 20,000 TCR beta sequences to HLA alleles at 0.05 false discovery rate. An assumption of roughly uniform sequencing depth across donors underlay the presence/absence analyses.

The germline CDR1 and CDR2 sequences are LNHDA and SQIVND (reference sequence). Trimming stripped 3 bases from V and 4 bases from J, with 14 bases between. This CDR3 spans 15 amino acids. Comment on this clone: Its target is unknown.

The TCR originated in a middle-aged woman in good health and CMV-seropositive. Sequenced: PBMCs. V is TRBV19 and J is TRBJ2-3, with D possibly being TRBD2 (5 bases). The CDR3 bases are TGTGCCAGTAGTATTAACGGGATGACCTCAGATACGCAGTATTTT. Its protein is CASSINGMTSDTQYF.